This TCR beta chain was retrieved from a study of cytomegalovirus exposure and HLA in healthy donors. This clone was counted only a few times. One end of the junction fails to match germline, which may point to a read error. Germline CDR1 SGHNT, CDR2 YYREEE (reference sequence). The CDR3 runs 15 residues. It was with 60 Vbeta and 13 Jbeta primers that the PCR ran. Assay: immunoSEQ multiplex PCR; the TCRdb copy retains only in-frame clones and omits some. The data show 180,000 or so clones, under 9.5% seen once. This sequence joins TRBV5-4 and TRBJ2-5; D is perhaps TRBD2 (6 bases). The sequence was collected from a woman aged 25 to 39 in good health and CMV-seropositive. The material sequenced was PBMCs. CDR3 sequence: CASRSAGEVIETRYF. The DNA of the CDR3 is TGTGCCAGCAGGTCCGCCGGGGAGGTCATAGAGACCCGGTACTTC.